This TCR beta chain was recorded in a study of metastatic and nonmetastatic thyroid tumors. The authors' processing: For papillary thyroid cancer, a distant-metastasis classifier was constructed from CDR3 differences observed across clinicopathological groups. Using MiXCR, TCRdb reanalyzed the PCR reads. These V and J calls derive from TCRdb rather than the authors' analysis. In the table there are 30,000 to 50,000 clones, approximately 17% of which are singletons. Thyroid surgery was performed in patients who had received no treatment beforehand. CDR1 is SGHKS, CDR2 YYEKEE, per germline (reference sequence). The CDR3 has 14 amino acids. After removal of 7 bases from V and 6 bases from J, the junction contained 7 bases not matched to a gene.

Sample: tumor tissue. The sequence came from a female donor with papillary thyroid cancer or a benign thyroid nodule (not recorded which). Some clones in this sample may be carry-over from other donors' samples. The V call is TRBV5-5, the J call TRBJ2-1; 10 bases match TRBD2. The chain's CDR3 is CASVSAGGINEQFF. In DNA form, the CDR3 reads TGTGCCAGCGTATCAGCGGGAGGGATCAATGAGCAGTTCTTC.